The 26 T cell receptor beta chains below all came from one sample that was sequenced in a study of blood T cells in healthy people across ages. Then a second PCR, running about 6 to 12 cycles, was carried out with a sample-barcoded 5' primer and a J-beta primer mix. TCRdb passed the 5' RACE reads through MiXCR, listing each CDR3 protein once. The sample lists around 1,500,000 distinct CDR3 sequences, about 28% occurring once. Sample: blood. Receptors originate from a woman in her thirties in good health.

This clonotype was picked up a small number of times. The chain combines TRBV4-1 with TRBJ2-2; no clear D. Germline V gene data show CDR1 as MGHRA and CDR2 as YSYEKL. The CDR3 is 12 residues long. Trimming removed 2 bases from V and 9 bases from J, with 7 bases in between. In nucleotides, the CDR3 is TGCGCCAGCAGCCAACCCGCCCGGGAGCTGTTTTTT. Its translation: CASSQPARELFF.

The chain is built from TRBV20-1 and TRBJ2-3; D remains ambiguous. The germline V gene has CDR1 DFQATT and CDR2 SNEGSKA (reference sequence). This CDR3 is built from 15 residues. The V gene lost 4 bases and the J gene lost 6 bases, with 20 bases spanning the gap. CDR3 DNA sequence: TGCAGTGCTACCCGCGCCCTAGTGACTCGGGATACGCAGTATTTT. Protein: CSATRALVTRDTQYF.

This clonotype has a count of ten or more. This rearrangement joins TRBV29-1 to TRBJ2-3; TRBD1 agrees at 8 bases. The CDR3 contains 17 residues. With 2 bases clipped from V and 4 bases from J, the junction kept 14 bases outside the gene matches. CDR1 and CDR2 (germline): SQVTM, ANQGSEA. The CDR3 region has the DNA TGCAGCGTTGAACAGGAGACGAGTACAGGGGGAGCAGATACGCAGTATTTT. This encodes CSVEQETSTGGADTQYF.

This rearrangement joins TRBV6-5 to TRBJ2-7; TRBD2 aligns across 10 bases. This CDR3 has 12 residues. From germline, CDR1 is MNHEY and CDR2 SVGAGI. The J segment lost 5 bases and the V segment lost 8 bases, leaving 3 bases of the junction unmatched. CDR3 amino acids: CASVGTSDEQYF. The CDR3, as DNA: TGTGCCAGCGTAGGGACTAGCGACGAGCAGTACTTC.

The chain has TRBV12-3 or TRBV12-4 and TRBJ2-7; D might be TRBD1 (6 bases). Between the trimmed V and J ends, which lost 5 bases and 5 bases, there was a span of 16 bases. This CDR3 is 14 amino acids long. CDR3 loop: CASSPQQGPHEQYF. CDR3 bases: TGTGCCAGCAGTCCACAACAGGGTCCCCACGAGCAGTACTTC.

The genes are TRBV15 and TRBJ1-6; a weak D match, TRBD1 (6 bases). The length of the CDR3 is 15 residues. Germline lookup yields CDR1 LNHNV and CDR2 YYDKDF (reference sequence). Trimming cost V 1 base and J 7 bases, with 11 bases left between them. The CDR3 DNA reads as TGTGCCACCAGCAGAGCCCGGGACAACAATTCACCCCTCCACTTT. This translates into CATSRARDNNSPLHF.

The chain couples TRBV20-1 to TRBJ2-7; 10 nucleotides line up with TRBD2. The CDR3 has 15 amino acids. Per the germline V gene, CDR1 is DFQATT and CDR2 is SNEGSKA (reference sequence). V lost 1 base and J lost 3; bases outside the gene matches: 6. In nucleotides, the CDR3 is TGCAGTGCTAGAGCTCGGCCTAGCGGGAGCTACGAGCAGTACTTC. Translated, it gives CSARARPSGSYEQYF.

The chain employs TRBV7-8 and TRBJ1-1, with D tentatively TRBD1 (6 bases). Germline V gene data show CDR1 as SGHVS and CDR2 as FQNEAQ. The CDR3 runs to 17 residues. V lost 3 bases to trimming and J lost 3 bases, with 20 bases between them. The CDR3 reads CASSFGSGVTGYTEAFF. CDR3 sequence (DNA): TGTGCCAGCAGCTTTGGATCAGGGGTCACTGGGTACACTGAAGCTTTCTTT.

This clonotype turned up a few times. One junction end does not reproduce the germline sequence, and a read error may be involved. The gene calls are TRBV20-1 and TRBJ2-4; the match to TRBD2 covers 12 bases. Germline loops: CDR1 DFQATT, CDR2 SNEGSKA (reference sequence). The CDR3 has 15 residues. CDR3 bases: TGCAGTGTCCCACCGACTAGCGGGAGTCCGGACATTCGGTACTTC. Protein: CSVPPTSGSPDIRYF.

The sample holds a few counts of this clonotype. One end of the junction fails to match germline, which may point to a read error. The chain recombines TRBV20-1 with TRBJ2-5, with a tentative D call TRBD2 (6 bases). The CDR3 has 15 residues. Germline lookup yields CDR1 DFQATT and CDR2 SNEGSKA (reference sequence). For the CDR3, the DNA is TGCAGTGCTAGAGATGCGGGACTTGTGCAAGGGACCCAGTACTTC. Protein: CSARDAGLVQGTQYF.

The sample holds a few counts of this clonotype. The chain has TRBV6-2 or TRBV6-3 and TRBJ2-5; D remains ambiguous. Matching the DNA end better, TRBJ2-7 makes the J call doubtful. Germline assignment: CDR1 MNHEY and CDR2 SVGEGT. There are 13 residues in the CDR3. The CDR3 DNA reads TGTGCCAGCAGTTACGATCTTCTCTACGAGCAGTACTTC. Protein product: CASSYDLLYEQYF.

This clonotype was detected many times. This chain connects TRBV3-1 to TRBJ2-1; 12 nucleotides line up with TRBD2. This CDR3 spans 15 amino acids. The J segment lost 5 bases and the V segment lost 1 base, leaving 0 bases of the junction unmatched. CDR1 LGHDT and CDR2 YNNKEL come from the germline V gene (reference sequence). CDR3 sequence: CASSQGTSGDNEQFF. CDR3 coding DNA: TGTGCCAGCAGCCAAGGGACTAGCGGGGACAATGAGCAGTTCTTC.

The chain combines TRBV7-2 with TRBJ2-7; 14 positions agree with TRBD2. Germline V gene sequence: CDR1 SGHTA, CDR2 FQGNSA. V lost 1 base to trimming and J lost 5 bases; unmatched junction nucleotides: 7. The length of the CDR3 is 17 residues. The CDR3 DNA is TGTGCCAGCAGCTTAGAAACTGGACTAGCGGGAGGAAACGAGCAGTACTTC. It yields the protein CASSLETGLAGGNEQYF.

This clonotype was seen at least ten times. The chain employs TRBV10-1 and TRBJ1-2; 9 bases line up with TRBD1. This CDR3 is 16 amino acids long. CDR1 and CDR2 from the germline V gene are WNHNN and SYGVQD (reference sequence). Trimming at V came to 2 bases and at J to 7 bases, leaving 11 bases not matched to a gene. As DNA, the CDR3 is TGCGCCAGCAGTGAGACGAAAGGACAGGGGTTGGCTGGCTACACCTTC. It translates to CASSETKGQGLAGYTF.

The genes are TRBV29-1 and TRBJ1-5; 7 bases are a match to TRBD1. The V segment lost 6 bases and the J segment 4 bases; nucleotides outside the gene matches: 3. Germline CDR1 reads SQVTM; CDR2 reads ANQGSEA. The CDR3 loop spans 12 amino acids. CDR3 DNA sequence: TGCAGCGTACAGGGGTGGAATCAGCCCCAGCATTTT. It translates to CSVQGWNQPQHF.

On this clonotype: At one end, the junction sequence differs from germline, possibly due to a read error. The rearrangement joins TRBV3-1 to TRBJ2-7; D might be TRBD2 (6 bases). There are 13 residues in the CDR3. The germline V gene encodes CDR1 LGHDT and CDR2 YNNKEL (reference sequence). The CDR3 DNA follows: TGCGCCAGCAGCCGGGACTTAGGCTACGAGCAGTACTTC. Its protein is CASSRDLGYEQYF.

The chain employs TRBV5-1 and TRBJ2-1; possibly TRBD2 for D (6 bases). The CDR3 spans 13 residues. Deletions cut 2 bases from V and 10 bases from J, with 13 bases between. Germline assignment: CDR1 SGHRS and CDR2 YFSETQ. Here the CDR3 DNA reads TGCGCCAGCAGCTTATACGGGGGAGAGGAGCAGTTCTTC. Its protein product is CASSLYGGEEQFF.

This clonotype was picked up many times. The gene calls are TRBV6-1 and TRBJ2-5, with 7 bases aligning to TRBD2. Germline CDR1 MNHNS, CDR2 SASEGT. V trimming: 6 bases; J trimming: 5 bases; junction bases outside the gene matches: 12. This CDR3 contains 15 residues. CDR3 DNA sequence: TGTGCCAGCAGCGTTACTAGCGCGGAATGGGAGACCCAGTACTTC. It codes for CASSVTSAEWETQYF.

Of note for this clonotype: The junction does not match germline at one end; this may be a read error. The CDR3 DNA is TGTGCCAGCAGGGAAAGTCCCCGCACAGATGCGCAGTATTTT. Its translation: CASRESPRTDAQYF. The chain couples TRBV12-3 or TRBV12-4 to TRBJ2-3; D remains ambiguous. The CDR3 is 14 amino acids.

The genes are TRBV15 and TRBJ2-1, with 9 bases fitting TRBD2. Trimming took 4 bases from V and 8 from J; bases not matched to a gene: 9. Per germline, CDR1 LNHNV and CDR2 YYDKDF (reference sequence). This CDR3 region has 15 residues. The CDR3 loop is CATSKRGGRDDEQFF. Here the CDR3 DNA reads TGTGCCACCAGCAAGAGGGGCGGGAGGGACGATGAGCAGTTCTTC.

This clonotype was recorded a few times. The chain is built from TRBV20-1 and TRBJ2-3; the D gene is possibly TRBD2 (6 bases). The V gene lost 4 bases and the J gene lost 2 bases, with 10 bases spanning the gap. This CDR3 spans 13 amino acids. CDR1 DFQATT and CDR2 SNEGSKA come from the germline V gene (reference sequence). CDR3 in amino acids: CSANGGVTDTQYF. DNA of the CDR3: TGCAGTGCTAACGGCGGGGTCACAGATACGCAGTATTTT.

Written as DNA, the CDR3 is TGCGCCAGCAGCTTGTTTGATAACAATGAGCAGTTCTTC. Its protein product is CASSLFDNNEQFF. The J gene is TRBJ2-1, the V gene TRBV5-1; D gene uncertain. The CDR3 totals 13 residues. The V and J ends lost 1 base and 5 bases respectively, with 7 bases between them. In germline, CDR1 is SGHRS, CDR2 YFSETQ.

V usage is TRBV6-2 or TRBV6-3 and J usage is TRBJ1-1, with 9 bases lining up with TRBD1. The junction had 7 bases not matched to a gene; V was cut back by 7 bases and J by 4 bases. Looked up from germline, CDR1 is MNHEY and CDR2 is SVGEGT. The CDR3 has 14 residues. CDR3 coding DNA: TGTGCCAGCATCCGCGACAGGGGGGGCACTGAAGCTTTCTTT. This encodes CASIRDRGGTEAFF.

Here the CDR3 reads CSAALGGDTQYF. The CDR3 nucleotides are TGCAGTGCGGCCTTGGGGGGAGATACGCAGTATTTT. The chain employs TRBV20-1 and TRBJ2-3, with D maybe TRBD2 (6 bases). Germline CDR1 and CDR2: DFQATT and SNEGSKA (reference sequence). The CDR3 is 12 residues long. V was clipped by 6 bases and J by 5 bases, with 12 bases between them.

This clonotype was seen more than once but under ten times. This rearrangement joins TRBV6-6 to TRBJ2-7; D is ambiguous. V lost 10 bases, J lost 12 bases, and 10 bases lay in between. CDR1 and CDR2 (germline): MNHNY, SVGAGI (reference sequence). The CDR3 consists of 8 residues. The CDR3 bases are TGTGCCACCACTAATCGGTACTTC. Translating it yields CATTNRYF.

This clonotype was observed a single time. This CDR3 is CASGKQGARDTQYF. Here the CDR3 DNA reads TGTGCCAGCGGCAAGCAGGGGGCGCGAGATACGCAGTATTTT. The chain has TRBV2 and TRBJ2-3; 8 bases match TRBD1. The germline CDR1 and CDR2 sequences are SNHLY and FYNNEI. J lost 5 bases, V lost 8 bases, and 9 bases had no gene match. The CDR3 is made up of 14 amino acids.